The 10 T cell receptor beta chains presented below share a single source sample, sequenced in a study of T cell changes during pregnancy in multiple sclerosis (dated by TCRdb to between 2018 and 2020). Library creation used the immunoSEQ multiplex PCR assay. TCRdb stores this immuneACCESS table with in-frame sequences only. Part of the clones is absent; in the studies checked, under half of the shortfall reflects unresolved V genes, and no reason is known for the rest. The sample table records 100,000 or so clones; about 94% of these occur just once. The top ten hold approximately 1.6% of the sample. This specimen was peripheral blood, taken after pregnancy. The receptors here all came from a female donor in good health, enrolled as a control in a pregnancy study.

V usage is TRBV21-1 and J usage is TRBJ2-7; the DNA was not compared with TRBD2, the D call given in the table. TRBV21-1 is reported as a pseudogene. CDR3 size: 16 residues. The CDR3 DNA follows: TGTGCCAGCAGCAAAGTCGCAGGCGGGGAAGCCTACGAGCAGTACTTC. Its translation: CASSKVAGGEAYEQYF.

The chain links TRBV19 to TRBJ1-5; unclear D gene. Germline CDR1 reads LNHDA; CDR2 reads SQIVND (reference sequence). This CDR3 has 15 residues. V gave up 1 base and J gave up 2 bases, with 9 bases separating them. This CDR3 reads CASSIVWQGNQPQHF. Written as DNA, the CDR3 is TGTGCCAGTAGTATAGTGTGGCAGGGCAATCAGCCCCAGCATTTT. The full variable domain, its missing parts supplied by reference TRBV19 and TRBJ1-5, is DGGITQSPKYLFRKEGQNVTLSCEQNLNHDAMYWYRQDPGQGLRLIYYSQIVNDFQKGDIAEGYSVSREKKESFPLTVTSAQKNPTAFYLCASSIVWQGNQPQHFGDGTRLSIL.

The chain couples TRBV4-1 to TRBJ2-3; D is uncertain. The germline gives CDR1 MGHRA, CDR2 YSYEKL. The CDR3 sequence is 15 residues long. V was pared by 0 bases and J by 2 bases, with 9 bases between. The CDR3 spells CASSQDWQITDTQYF. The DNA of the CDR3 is TGCGCCAGCAGCCAAGATTGGCAGATCACAGATACGCAGTATTTT.

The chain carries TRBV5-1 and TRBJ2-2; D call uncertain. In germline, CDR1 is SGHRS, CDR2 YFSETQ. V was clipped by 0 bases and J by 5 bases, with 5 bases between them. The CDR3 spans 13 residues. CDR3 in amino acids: CASSLVPTGELFF. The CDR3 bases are TGCGCCAGCAGCTTGGTTCCGACCGGGGAGCTGTTTTTT.

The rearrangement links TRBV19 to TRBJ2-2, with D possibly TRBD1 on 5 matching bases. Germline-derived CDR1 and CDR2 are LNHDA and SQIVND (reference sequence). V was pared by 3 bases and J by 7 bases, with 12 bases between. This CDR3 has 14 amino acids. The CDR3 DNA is TGTGCCAGTAGTATGGGCAGGGCCCACGGGGAGCTGTTTTTT. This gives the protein CASSMGRAHGELFF.

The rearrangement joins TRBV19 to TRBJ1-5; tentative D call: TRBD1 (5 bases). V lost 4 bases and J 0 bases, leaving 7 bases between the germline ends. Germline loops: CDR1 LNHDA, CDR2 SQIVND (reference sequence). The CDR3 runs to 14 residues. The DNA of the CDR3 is TGTGCCAGTAGTACCACAGGTAGCAATCAGCCCCAGCATTTT. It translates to CASSTTGSNQPQHF.

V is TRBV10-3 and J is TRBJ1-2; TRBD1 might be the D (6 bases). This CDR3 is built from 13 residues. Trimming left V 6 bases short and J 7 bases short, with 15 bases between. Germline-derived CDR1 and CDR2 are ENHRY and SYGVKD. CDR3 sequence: CAIRGALFSGYTF. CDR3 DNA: TGTGCCATCAGGGGGGCTCTTTTCTCTGGCTACACCTTC.

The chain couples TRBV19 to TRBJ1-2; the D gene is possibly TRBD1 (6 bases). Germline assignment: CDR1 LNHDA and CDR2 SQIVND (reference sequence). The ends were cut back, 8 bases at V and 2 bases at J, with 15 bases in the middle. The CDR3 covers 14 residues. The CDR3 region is CASSPLRGNYGYTF. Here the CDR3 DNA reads TGTGCCAGTTCTCCCTTGAGGGGGAACTATGGCTACACCTTC.

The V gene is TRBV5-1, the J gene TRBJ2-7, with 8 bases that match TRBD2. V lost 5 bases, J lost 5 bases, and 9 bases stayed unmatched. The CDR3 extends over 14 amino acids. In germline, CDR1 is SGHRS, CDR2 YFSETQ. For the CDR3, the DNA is TGCGCCAGCAGACGGCGGGAGGCGGGCCACGAGCAGTACTTC. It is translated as CASRRREAGHEQYF. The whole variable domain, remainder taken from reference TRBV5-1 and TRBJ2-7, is KAGVTQTPRYLIKTRGQQVTLSCSPISGHRSVSWYQQTPGQGLQFLFEYFSETQRNKGNFPGRFSGRQFSNSRSEMNVSTLELGDSALYLCASRRREAGHEQYFGPGTRLTVT.

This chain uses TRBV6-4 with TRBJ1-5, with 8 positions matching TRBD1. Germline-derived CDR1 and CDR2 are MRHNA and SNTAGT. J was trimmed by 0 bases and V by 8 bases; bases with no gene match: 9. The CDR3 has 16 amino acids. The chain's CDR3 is CASLDPTGDSNQPQHF. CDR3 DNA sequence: TGTGCCAGCCTCGACCCGACAGGGGATAGCAATCAGCCCCAGCATTTT.